The rows below give T cell receptor beta chains drawn from one sample of a study of T cells after yellow fever vaccination. TCRdb passed the 5' RACE reads through MiXCR, listing each CDR3 protein once. The table has about 350,000 distinct CDR3 sequences, around 10% seen once; the top ten hold less than 20%. Here the sequenced sample was PBMCs, taken on the day of the first yellow fever vaccination. The receptors stem from a man aged 18-30 years who received the YFV17D yellow fever vaccine. Each CDR3 is given with its conserved first and last residue. Fields, in order: CDR3 DNA, CDR3 protein, clone size, D gene, J gene, V gene. A D gene is named only where the DNA matches it firmly. Expanded clones get a size class; other rows say once, few or many, or leave the size out.

CDR3nt: TGTGCCAGCAGCTTAGCGAATAGGGCAGTTAGCAATCAGCCCCAGCATTTT
CDR3aa: CASSLANRAVSNQPQHF
abundance: few
d_gene: -
j_gene: TRBJ1-5
v_gene: TRBV7-8

CDR3nt: TGCGCCAGCGGGGAAGTGCGGGGAAACACCGGGGAGCTGTTTTTT
CDR3aa: CASGEVRGNTGELFF
abundance: -
d_gene: -
j_gene: TRBJ2-2
v_gene: TRBV5-1

CDR3nt: TGTGCCAGCAGTTACTCGAGGACAGGCCGCACAGATACGCAGTATTTT
CDR3aa: CASSYSRTGRTDTQYF
abundance: few
d_gene: TRBD1
j_gene: TRBJ2-3
v_gene: TRBV6-5

CDR3nt: TGCAGTGCTAGGTCCTCAGGGGCTGAGCAGTTCTTC
CDR3aa: CSARSSGAEQFF
abundance: -
d_gene: -
j_gene: TRBJ2-1
v_gene: TRBV20-1

CDR3nt: TGCGCCAGCAGCTTGTTTACCGGGGGCGAGAACACTGAAGCTTTCTTT
CDR3aa: CASSLFTGGENTEAFF
abundance: few
d_gene: -
j_gene: TRBJ1-1
v_gene: TRBV5-1

CDR3nt: TGTGCCAGCAGTTTTCTTGACCAAGAGACCCAGTACTTC
CDR3aa: CASSFLDQETQYF
abundance: few
d_gene: -
j_gene: TRBJ2-5
v_gene: TRBV27

CDR3nt: TGCGCCAGCAGCTCGACAGGGTGGGACACTGAAGCTTTCTTT
CDR3aa: CASSSTGWDTEAFF
abundance: few
d_gene: TRBD1
j_gene: TRBJ1-1
v_gene: TRBV5-1

CDR3nt: TGTGCCAGCAGCTTAACTTTCGGGGAGAACACCGGGGAGCTGTTTTTT
CDR3aa: CASSLTFGENTGELFF
abundance: -
d_gene: -
j_gene: TRBJ2-2
v_gene: TRBV7-9

CDR3nt: TGCACCGCCTCAAGGGGGGGGATGAGCAATGAGCAGTTCTTC
CDR3aa: CTASRGGMSNEQFF
abundance: many
d_gene: -
j_gene: TRBJ2-1
v_gene: TRBV29-1

CDR3nt: TGCAGCGTCGGGAAGGACAGGGGCAATGAAAAACTGTTTTTT
CDR3aa: CSVGKDRGNEKLFF
abundance: few
d_gene: TRBD1
j_gene: TRBJ1-4
v_gene: TRBV29-1

CDR3nt: TGCGCCAGCAGCTTGTCAGGGACGGCCTACAATGAGCAGTTCTTC
CDR3aa: CASSLSGTAYNEQFF
abundance: many
d_gene: -
j_gene: TRBJ2-1
v_gene: TRBV5-1

CDR3nt: TGTGCCAGCAGCTTAATGGAGACGGGACTAGAAGCTTTCTTT
CDR3aa: CASSLMETGLEAFF
abundance: few
d_gene: -
j_gene: TRBJ1-1
v_gene: TRBV7-2

CDR3nt: TGCAGTGCTAGACCCGGGACAGATAGCAATCAGCCCCAGCATTTT
CDR3aa: CSARPGTDSNQPQHF
abundance: few
d_gene: TRBD1
j_gene: TRBJ1-5
v_gene: TRBV20-1

CDR3nt: TGTGCCAGCTCACCGTATAGGGTCTCGGATCAGCCCCAGCATTTT
CDR3aa: CASSPYRVSDQPQHF
abundance: -
d_gene: -
j_gene: TRBJ1-5
v_gene: TRBV18

CDR3nt: TGTGCCAGCAGCCCTAGGGCCGGACAACCCCCTAACACCGGGGAGCTGTTTTTT
CDR3aa: CASSPRAGQPPNTGELFF
abundance: -
d_gene: -
j_gene: TRBJ2-2
v_gene: TRBV11-2

CDR3nt: TGTGCCAGCAGCATACAGAACACTGAAGCTTTCTTT
CDR3aa: CASSIQNTEAFF
abundance: few
d_gene: -
j_gene: TRBJ1-1
v_gene: TRBV18

CDR3nt: TGCAGTGCTGGGGACTGGTCTGGGGCCAACGTCCTGACTTTC
CDR3aa: CSAGDWSGANVLTF
abundance: -
d_gene: -
j_gene: TRBJ2-6
v_gene: TRBV20-1

CDR3nt: TGTGCCAGCAGTAGGGGACAGCAAAAAAACATTCAGTACTTC
CDR3aa: CASSRGQQKNIQYF
abundance: many
d_gene: TRBD1
j_gene: TRBJ2-4
v_gene: TRBV28

CDR3nt: TGTGCCAGCAGCTCCAGTCTTTCTTCTAGCACAGATACGCAGTATTTT
CDR3aa: CASSSSLSSSTDTQYF
abundance: -
d_gene: -
j_gene: TRBJ2-3
v_gene: TRBV7-2

CDR3nt: TGTGCCAGCAGTGATCCGGGGGACGGAACCGGGGAGCTGTTTTTT
CDR3aa: CASSDPGDGTGELFF
abundance: few
d_gene: -
j_gene: TRBJ2-2
v_gene: TRBV2

CDR3nt: TGTGCCAGCGAGAAAGACGCCGGGGAGCTGTTTTTT
CDR3aa: CASEKDAGELFF
abundance: -
d_gene: -
j_gene: TRBJ2-2
v_gene: TRBV5-5

CDR3nt: TGTGCCAGCAGCTTAAACGGGCTTTCGCAGCCCCAGCATTTT
CDR3aa: CASSLNGLSQPQHF
abundance: -
d_gene: -
j_gene: TRBJ1-5
v_gene: TRBV7-8

CDR3nt: TGTGCCAGCAGTTACTCTAGCACAGGGCCCAATTCACCCCTCCACTTT
CDR3aa: CASSYSSTGPNSPLHF
abundance: few
d_gene: -
j_gene: TRBJ1-6
v_gene: TRBV6-5

CDR3nt: TGTGCCAGCAGCCCTTTGGGGTTGGGTGAAAACACCATATATTTT
CDR3aa: CASSPLGLGENTIYF
abundance: few
d_gene: -
j_gene: TRBJ1-3
v_gene: TRBV7-8

CDR3nt: TGTGCCAGCAGCTTGGCCGCGGGCGAGCAGTACTTC
CDR3aa: CASSLAAGEQYF
abundance: -
d_gene: -
j_gene: TRBJ2-7
v_gene: TRBV5-5

CDR3nt: TGCGCCAGCAGCTTCCGGGCCAGGGCAACAACTGAAGCTTTCTTT
CDR3aa: CASSFRARATTEAFF
abundance: many
d_gene: -
j_gene: TRBJ1-1
v_gene: TRBV5-1

CDR3nt: TGCAGCGTTGACGGGACCAGCGGGGGGGAAGAGACCCAGTACTTC
CDR3aa: CSVDGTSGGEETQYF
abundance: -
d_gene: TRBD2
j_gene: TRBJ2-5
v_gene: TRBV29-1

CDR3nt: TGTGCCAGCAGTGATGACAGGGGGGTCTTACATGAGCAGTTCTTC
CDR3aa: CASSDDRGVLHEQFF
abundance: few
d_gene: TRBD1
j_gene: TRBJ2-1
v_gene: TRBV28

CDR3nt: TGTGCCAGCAGCCCCTTAGGCGGGGGGCCAAACACCGGGGAGCTGTTTTTT
CDR3aa: CASSPLGGGPNTGELFF
abundance: few
d_gene: TRBD2
j_gene: TRBJ2-2
v_gene: TRBV7-9

CDR3nt: TGTGCCAGCAGCCTCCCGAACGATTCACCCCTCCACTTT
CDR3aa: CASSLPNDSPLHF
abundance: few
d_gene: -
j_gene: TRBJ1-6
v_gene: TRBV7-8

CDR3nt: TGTGCCAGCAGTTTTGAAAGAGGGAATGAGCAGTTCTTC
CDR3aa: CASSFERGNEQFF
abundance: many
d_gene: -
j_gene: TRBJ2-1
v_gene: TRBV12-3/TRBV12-4

CDR3nt: TGCAGTGCTAGAGATGGACTAGCGGGGGACACCGGGGAGCTGTTTTTT
CDR3aa: CSARDGLAGDTGELFF
abundance: many
d_gene: TRBD2
j_gene: TRBJ2-2
v_gene: TRBV20-1

CDR3nt: TGTGCCAGCAGGCAAGACCAGGGGTATAGCAATCAGCCCCAGCATTTT
CDR3aa: CASRQDQGYSNQPQHF
abundance: few
d_gene: -
j_gene: TRBJ1-5
v_gene: TRBV7-2

CDR3nt: TGCAGTGCTACTATAGCGGGCGAGCAGTTCTTC
CDR3aa: CSATIAGEQFF
abundance: few
d_gene: TRBD2
j_gene: TRBJ2-1
v_gene: TRBV20-1

CDR3nt: TGTGCCAGCAGCCCGTACCCAAGGGGGGCTATTACATCGCAGTATTTT
CDR3aa: CASSPYPRGAITSQYF
abundance: -
d_gene: -
j_gene: TRBJ2-3
v_gene: TRBV11-2

CDR3nt: TGTGCCAGCAGTTCACGGAAACTATATACGCAGTATTTT
CDR3aa: CASSSRKLYTQYF
abundance: few
d_gene: -
j_gene: TRBJ2-3
v_gene: TRBV12-3/TRBV12-4

CDR3nt: TGTGCCAGCTCACCTGCCCAGGGAAACACCGGGGAGCTGTTTTTT
CDR3aa: CASSPAQGNTGELFF
abundance: few
d_gene: -
j_gene: TRBJ2-2
v_gene: TRBV18

CDR3nt: TGCAGTGCTAGGCCGGTCAATGAGCAGTTCTTC
CDR3aa: CSARPVNEQFF
abundance: few
d_gene: -
j_gene: TRBJ2-1
v_gene: TRBV20-1

CDR3nt: TGTGCCAGCAGCCGGGACAGGCCTATGGATTCACCCCTCCACTTT
CDR3aa: CASSRDRPMDSPLHF
abundance: -
d_gene: TRBD1
j_gene: TRBJ1-6
v_gene: TRBV3-1

CDR3nt: TGCAGCGTTGAAGATGGCACAGACCCCCATCAGCCCCAGCATTTT
CDR3aa: CSVEDGTDPHQPQHF
abundance: -
d_gene: -
j_gene: TRBJ1-5
v_gene: TRBV29-1

CDR3nt: TGTGCCAGCAGCCCTTTCCTAGCGGGGGCCACAGATACGCAGTATTTT
CDR3aa: CASSPFLAGATDTQYF
abundance: -
d_gene: TRBD2
j_gene: TRBJ2-3
v_gene: TRBV7-2

CDR3nt: TGTGCCAGCAGCTCGACCGTTTCGAACACTGAAGCTTTCTTT
CDR3aa: CASSSTVSNTEAFF
abundance: -
d_gene: -
j_gene: TRBJ1-1
v_gene: TRBV7-2

CDR3nt: TGCGCCAGCAGCACTACCGGACAGGAGAGCTCCTACAATGAGCAGTTCTTC
CDR3aa: CASSTTGQESSYNEQFF
abundance: -
d_gene: TRBD1
j_gene: TRBJ2-1
v_gene: TRBV5-1

CDR3nt: TGTGCCAGTTGGATAGCTGGGAATGAGCAGTTCTTC
CDR3aa: CASWIAGNEQFF
abundance: many
d_gene: -
j_gene: TRBJ2-1
v_gene: TRBV12-3/TRBV12-4

CDR3nt: TGCAGTGCTAAGGTGTACCAAGAGACCCAGTACTTC
CDR3aa: CSAKVYQETQYF
abundance: few
d_gene: -
j_gene: TRBJ2-5
v_gene: TRBV20-1

CDR3nt: TGTGCCACCAGTGACCCATTGAGCAATCAGCCCCAGCATTTT
CDR3aa: CATSDPLSNQPQHF
abundance: -
d_gene: -
j_gene: TRBJ1-5
v_gene: TRBV24-1

CDR3nt: TGTGCCAGCAGTGGCGATTGGGACAGGACCCTCTATGGCTACACCTTC
CDR3aa: CASSGDWDRTLYGYTF
abundance: -
d_gene: TRBD1
j_gene: TRBJ1-2
v_gene: TRBV28

CDR3nt: TGCAGTGCTAGAGTAGTCTGGGTGGACTACAATGAGCAGTTCTTC
CDR3aa: CSARVVWVDYNEQFF
abundance: few
d_gene: -
j_gene: TRBJ2-1
v_gene: TRBV20-1